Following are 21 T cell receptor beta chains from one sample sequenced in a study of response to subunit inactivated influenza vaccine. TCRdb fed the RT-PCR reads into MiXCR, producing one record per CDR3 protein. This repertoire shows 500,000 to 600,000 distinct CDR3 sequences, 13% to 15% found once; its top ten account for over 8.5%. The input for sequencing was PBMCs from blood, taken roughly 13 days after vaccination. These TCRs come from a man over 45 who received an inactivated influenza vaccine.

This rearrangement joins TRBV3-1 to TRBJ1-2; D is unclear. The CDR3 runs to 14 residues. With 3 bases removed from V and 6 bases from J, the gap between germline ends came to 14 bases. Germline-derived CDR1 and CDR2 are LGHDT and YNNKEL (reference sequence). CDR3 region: CASSQSGGFHGYTF. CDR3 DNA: TGTGCCAGCAGCCAGTCCGGAGGATTTCATGGCTACACCTTC.

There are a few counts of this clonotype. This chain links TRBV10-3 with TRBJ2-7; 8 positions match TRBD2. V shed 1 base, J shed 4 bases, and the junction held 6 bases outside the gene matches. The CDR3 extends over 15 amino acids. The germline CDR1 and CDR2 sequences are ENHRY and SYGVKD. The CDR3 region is CAISEYGSGAYEQYF. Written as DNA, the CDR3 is TGTGCCATCAGTGAGTATGGTAGCGGGGCGTACGAGCAGTACTTC.

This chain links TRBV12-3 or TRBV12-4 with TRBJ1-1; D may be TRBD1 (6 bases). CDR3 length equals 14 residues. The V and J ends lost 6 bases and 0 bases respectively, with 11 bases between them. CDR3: CASRQGRMNTEAFF. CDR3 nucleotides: TGTGCCAGCAGACAGGGCAGAATGAACACTGAAGCTTTCTTT.

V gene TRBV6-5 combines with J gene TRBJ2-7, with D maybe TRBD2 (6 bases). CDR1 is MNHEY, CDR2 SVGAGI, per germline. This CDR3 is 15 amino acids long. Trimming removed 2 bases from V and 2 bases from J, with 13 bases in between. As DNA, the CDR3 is TGTGCCAGCAGTTACCGGCGGGGAGAGCCCTACGAGCAGTACTTC. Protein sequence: CASSYRRGEPYEQYF.

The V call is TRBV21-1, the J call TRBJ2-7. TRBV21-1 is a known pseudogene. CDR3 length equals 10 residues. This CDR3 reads CASSIREQYF. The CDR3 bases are TGTGCCAGCAGCATTCGCGAGCAGTACTTC.

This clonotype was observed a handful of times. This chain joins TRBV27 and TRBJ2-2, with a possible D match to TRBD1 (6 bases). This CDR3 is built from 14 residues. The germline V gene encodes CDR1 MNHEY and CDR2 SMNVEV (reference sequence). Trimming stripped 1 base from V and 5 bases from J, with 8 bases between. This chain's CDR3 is CASSLWGPTGELFF. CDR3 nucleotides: TGTGCCAGCAGTTTATGGGGGCCGACCGGGGAGCTGTTTTTT.

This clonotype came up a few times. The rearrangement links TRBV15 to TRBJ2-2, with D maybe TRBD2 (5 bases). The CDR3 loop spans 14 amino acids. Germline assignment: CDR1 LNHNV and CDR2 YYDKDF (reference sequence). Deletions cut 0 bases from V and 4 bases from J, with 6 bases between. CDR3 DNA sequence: TGTGCCACCAGCAGAGAGAGGGTCACCGGGGAGCTGTTTTTT. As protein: CATSRERVTGELFF.

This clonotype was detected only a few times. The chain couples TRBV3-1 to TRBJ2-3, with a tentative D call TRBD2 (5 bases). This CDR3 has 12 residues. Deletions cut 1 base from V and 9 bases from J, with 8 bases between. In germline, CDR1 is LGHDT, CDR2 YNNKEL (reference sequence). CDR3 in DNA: TGTGCCAGCAGCCAAGCCCGGGAAACGCAGTATTTT. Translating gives CASSQARETQYF.

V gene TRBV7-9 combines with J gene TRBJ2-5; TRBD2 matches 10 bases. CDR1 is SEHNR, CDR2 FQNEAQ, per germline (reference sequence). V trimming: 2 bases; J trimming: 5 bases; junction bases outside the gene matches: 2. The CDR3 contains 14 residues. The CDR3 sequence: CASSLPTSGETQYF. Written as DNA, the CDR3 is TGTGCCAGCAGCTTACCGACTAGCGGGGAGACCCAGTACTTC.

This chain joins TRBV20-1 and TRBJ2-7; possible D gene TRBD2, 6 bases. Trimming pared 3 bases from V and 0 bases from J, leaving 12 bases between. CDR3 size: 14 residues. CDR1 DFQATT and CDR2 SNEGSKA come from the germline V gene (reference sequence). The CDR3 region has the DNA TGCAGTGCTAGCTCTTCTAGCGCCTCCTACGAGCAGTACTTC. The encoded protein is CSASSSSASYEQYF.

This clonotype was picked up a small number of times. CDR3 DNA: TGTGCCAGCACATATTGGGACATTCCAACTAATGAAAAACTGTTTTTT. Protein: CASTYWDIPTNEKLFF. The gene calls are TRBV7-9 and TRBJ1-4, with D perhaps matching TRBD1 (6 bases). The V end lost 7 bases, the J end lost 0 bases, and 15 bases lay between the germline ends. Germline loops: CDR1 SEHNR, CDR2 FQNEAQ (reference sequence). This CDR3 comprises 16 residues. The complete variable domain, with remaining parts taken from reference TRBV7-9 and TRBJ1-4, reads DTGVSQNPRHKITKRGQNVTFRCDPISEHNRLYWYRQTLGQGPEFLTYFQNEAQLEKSRLLSDRFSAERPKGSFSTLEIQRTEQGDSAMYLCASTYWDIPTNEKLFFGSGTQLSVL.

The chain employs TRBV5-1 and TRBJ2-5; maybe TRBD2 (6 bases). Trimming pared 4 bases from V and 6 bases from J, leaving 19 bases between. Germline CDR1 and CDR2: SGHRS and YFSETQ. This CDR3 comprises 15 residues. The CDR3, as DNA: TGCGCCAGCAGCCCCCCGGGCGGGGAGTACAAGACCCAGTACTTC. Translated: CASSPPGGEYKTQYF.

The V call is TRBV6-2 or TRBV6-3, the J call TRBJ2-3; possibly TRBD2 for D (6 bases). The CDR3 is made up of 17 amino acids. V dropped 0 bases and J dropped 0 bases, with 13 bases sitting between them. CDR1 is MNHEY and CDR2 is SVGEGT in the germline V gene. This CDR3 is CASSYSASGLSTDTQYF. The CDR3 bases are TGTGCCAGCAGTTACTCGGCCAGCGGGCTGAGCACAGATACGCAGTATTTT.

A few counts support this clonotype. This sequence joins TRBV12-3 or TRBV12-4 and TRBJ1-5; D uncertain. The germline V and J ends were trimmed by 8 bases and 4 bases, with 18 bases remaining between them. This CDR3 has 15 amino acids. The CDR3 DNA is TGTGCCAGCCAACCTTCGGGGTTCGCAAATCAGCCCCAGCATTTT. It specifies CASQPSGFANQPQHF.

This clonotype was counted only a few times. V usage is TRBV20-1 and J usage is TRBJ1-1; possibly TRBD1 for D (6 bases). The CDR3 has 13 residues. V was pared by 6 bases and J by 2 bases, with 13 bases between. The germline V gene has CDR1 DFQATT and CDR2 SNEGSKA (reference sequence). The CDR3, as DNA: TGCAGTGCCGCCAGGGGAGGAAACACTGAAGCTTTCTTT. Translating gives CSAARGGNTEAFF.

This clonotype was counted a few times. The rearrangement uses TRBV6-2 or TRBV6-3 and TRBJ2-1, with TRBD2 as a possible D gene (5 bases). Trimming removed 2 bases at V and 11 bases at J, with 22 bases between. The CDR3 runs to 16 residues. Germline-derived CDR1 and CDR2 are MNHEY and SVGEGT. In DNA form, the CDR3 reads TGTGCCAGCAGTTACGCGCCCCCGGGCGAGCTAGCCAAGCAGTTCTTC. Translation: CASSYAPPGELAKQFF.

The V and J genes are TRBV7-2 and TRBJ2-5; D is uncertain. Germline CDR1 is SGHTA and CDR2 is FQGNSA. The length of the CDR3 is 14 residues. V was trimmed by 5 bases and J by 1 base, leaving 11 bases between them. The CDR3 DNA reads TGTGCCAGCAGCCCAGCCGGGTCCCAAGAGACCCAGTACTTC. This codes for CASSPAGSQETQYF.

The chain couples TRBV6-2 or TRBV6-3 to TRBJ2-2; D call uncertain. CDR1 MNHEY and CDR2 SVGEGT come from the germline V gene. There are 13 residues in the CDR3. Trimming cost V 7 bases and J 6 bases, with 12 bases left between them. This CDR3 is CASIRMFPGELFF. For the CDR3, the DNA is TGTGCCAGCATCAGGATGTTCCCCGGGGAGCTGTTTTTT.

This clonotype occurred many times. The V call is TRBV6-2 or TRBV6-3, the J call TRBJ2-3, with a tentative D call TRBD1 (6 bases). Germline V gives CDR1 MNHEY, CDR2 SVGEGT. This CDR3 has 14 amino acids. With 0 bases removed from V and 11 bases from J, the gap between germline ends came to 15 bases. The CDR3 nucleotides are TGTGCCAGCAGTTACTCCCCCCGTCAGGGGAGGCAGTATTTT. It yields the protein CASSYSPRQGRQYF.

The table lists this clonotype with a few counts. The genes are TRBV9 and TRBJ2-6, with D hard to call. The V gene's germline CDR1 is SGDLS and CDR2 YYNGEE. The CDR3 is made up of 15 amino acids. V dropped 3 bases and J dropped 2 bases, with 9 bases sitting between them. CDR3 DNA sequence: TGTGCCAGCAGCGGACCTAGTGCTGGGGCCAACGTCCTGACTTTC. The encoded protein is CASSGPSAGANVLTF.

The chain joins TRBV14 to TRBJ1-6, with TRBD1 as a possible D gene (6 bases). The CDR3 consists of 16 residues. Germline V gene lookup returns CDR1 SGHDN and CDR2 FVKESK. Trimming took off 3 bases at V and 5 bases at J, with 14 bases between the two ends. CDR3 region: CASSQPGQLNNSPLHF. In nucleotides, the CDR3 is TGTGCCAGCAGCCAGCCGGGACAACTAAATAATTCACCCCTCCACTTT.